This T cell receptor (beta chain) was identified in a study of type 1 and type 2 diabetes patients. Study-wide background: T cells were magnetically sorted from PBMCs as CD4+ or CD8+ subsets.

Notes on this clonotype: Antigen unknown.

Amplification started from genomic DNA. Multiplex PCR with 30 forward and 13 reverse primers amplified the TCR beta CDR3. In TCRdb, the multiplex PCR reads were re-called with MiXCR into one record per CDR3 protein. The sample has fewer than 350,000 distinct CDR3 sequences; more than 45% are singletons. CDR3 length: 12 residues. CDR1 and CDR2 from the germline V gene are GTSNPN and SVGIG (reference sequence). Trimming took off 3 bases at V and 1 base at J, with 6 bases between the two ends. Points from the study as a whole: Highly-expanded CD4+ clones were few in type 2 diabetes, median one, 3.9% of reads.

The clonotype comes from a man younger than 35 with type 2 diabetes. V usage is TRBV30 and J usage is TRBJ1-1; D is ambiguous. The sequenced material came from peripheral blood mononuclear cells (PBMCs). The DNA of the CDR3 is TGTGCCTGGAGGGTTGCGAACACTGAAGCTTTCTTT. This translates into CAWRVANTEAFF.